This T cell receptor (beta chain) was found in a study of cytomegalovirus exposure and HLA in healthy donors. Study overall: Unique TCR beta sequences numbering 95 million to 130 million came from around 180 million T cells in an earlier analysis. Of all 400 or so donors who were genotyped, around 82% belonged to the Caucasian-associated ancestry cluster.

The CDR3 contains 14 residues. The germline V gene encodes CDR1 SGHDT and CDR2 YYEEEE. V gave up 3 bases and J gave up 3 bases, with 12 bases separating them. General study findings and limits: An analysis done earlier found most TCR beta V segments productive about 90% or about 30% of the time.

This clone was found a few times. Its antigen is unknown. This PCR relied on a set of 60 Vbeta primers and 13 Jbeta primers. Repertoires were generated with immunoSEQ multiplex PCR, while TCRdb's copy carries only in-frame clones and drops some. Found here are fewer than 250,000 clones, roughly 80% of them singletons; the top ten hold roughly 1.5%. The specimen sequenced was PBMCs. This chain uses TRBV5-6 with TRBJ1-1; no clear D. The sequence was collected from a young woman in good health and CMV-seronegative. CDR3 nucleotides: TGTGCCAGCAGCTACTACTGGGAGGACACTGAAGCTTTCTTT. Translated: CASSYYWEDTEAFF.